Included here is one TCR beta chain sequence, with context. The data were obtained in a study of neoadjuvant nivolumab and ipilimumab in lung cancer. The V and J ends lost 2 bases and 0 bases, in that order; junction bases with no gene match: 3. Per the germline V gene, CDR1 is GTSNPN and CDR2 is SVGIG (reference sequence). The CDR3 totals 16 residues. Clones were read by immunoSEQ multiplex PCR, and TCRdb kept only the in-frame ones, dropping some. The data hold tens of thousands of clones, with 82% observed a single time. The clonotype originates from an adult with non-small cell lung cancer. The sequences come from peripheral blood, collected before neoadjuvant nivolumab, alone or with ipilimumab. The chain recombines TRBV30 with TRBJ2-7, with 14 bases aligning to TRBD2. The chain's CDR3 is CAWSPGTSGSSYEQYF. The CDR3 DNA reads TGTGCCTGGAGTCCCGGGACTAGCGGGAGCTCCTACGAGCAGTACTTC.